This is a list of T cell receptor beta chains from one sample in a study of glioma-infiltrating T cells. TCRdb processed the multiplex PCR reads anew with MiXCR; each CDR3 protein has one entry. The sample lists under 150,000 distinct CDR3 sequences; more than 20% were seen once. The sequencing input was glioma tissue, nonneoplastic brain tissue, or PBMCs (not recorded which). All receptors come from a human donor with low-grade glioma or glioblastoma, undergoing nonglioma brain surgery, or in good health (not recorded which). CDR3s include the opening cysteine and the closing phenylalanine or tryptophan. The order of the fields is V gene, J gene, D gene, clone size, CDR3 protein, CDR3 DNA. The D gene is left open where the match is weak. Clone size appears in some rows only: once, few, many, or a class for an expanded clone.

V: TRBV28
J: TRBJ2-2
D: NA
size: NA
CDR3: CVSSSGDSNTGELFF
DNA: TGTGTCAGCAGTTCCGGGGACTCGAACACCGGGGAGCTGTTTTTT

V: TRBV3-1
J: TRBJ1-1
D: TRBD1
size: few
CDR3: CASSTGTGNTEAFF
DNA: TGTGCCAGCAGCACCGGGACAGGGAACACTGAAGCTTTCTTT

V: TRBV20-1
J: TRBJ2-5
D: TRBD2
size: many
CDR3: CSARDGLVGSETQYF
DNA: TGCAGTGCTAGAGATGGACTAGTTGGTTCAGAGACCCAGTACTTC

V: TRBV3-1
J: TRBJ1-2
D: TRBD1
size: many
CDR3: CASSPWGRTGIDGYTF
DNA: TGTGCCAGCAGCCCCTGGGGTCGGACAGGGATTGATGGCTACACCTTC

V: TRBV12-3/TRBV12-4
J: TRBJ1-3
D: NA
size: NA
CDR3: CASSLSTIYF
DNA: TGTGCCAGCAGTTTAAGCACCATATATTTT

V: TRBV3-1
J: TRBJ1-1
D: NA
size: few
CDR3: CASSQRGTEAFF
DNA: TGTGCCAGCAGCCAAAGGGGCACTGAAGCTTTCTTT

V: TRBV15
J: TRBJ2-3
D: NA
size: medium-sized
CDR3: CATSRDSADTQYF
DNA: TGTGCCACCAGCAGAGATTCAGCAGATACGCAGTATTTT

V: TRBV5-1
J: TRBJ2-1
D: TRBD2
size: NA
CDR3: CASSLALAGGHEQFF
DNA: TGCGCCAGCAGCTTGGCCCTAGCGGGGGGTCATGAGCAGTTCTTC

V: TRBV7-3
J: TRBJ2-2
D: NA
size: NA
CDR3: CASSLAGARNTGELFF
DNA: TGTGCCAGCAGCTTAGCCGGGGCTAGGAACACCGGGGAGCTGTTTTTT

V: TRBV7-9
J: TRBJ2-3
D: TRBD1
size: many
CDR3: CASSSTPGQGRDRDTQYF
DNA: TGTGCCAGCAGCTCGACACCGGGACAGGGAAGAGATAGAGATACGCAGTATTTT

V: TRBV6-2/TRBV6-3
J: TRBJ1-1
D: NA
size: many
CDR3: CASSYHNTGNTEAFF
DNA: TGTGCCAGCAGTTACCACAACACAGGGAACACTGAAGCTTTCTTT

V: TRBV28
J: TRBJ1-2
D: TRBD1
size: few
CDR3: CASSPGQGGATF
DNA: TGTGCCAGCAGTCCGGGACAGGGAGGCGCTACTTTC

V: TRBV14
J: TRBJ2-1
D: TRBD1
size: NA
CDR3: CASSRSTGGFYNEQFF
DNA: TGTGCCAGCAGCCGCTCCACAGGGGGTTTCTACAATGAGCAGTTCTTC

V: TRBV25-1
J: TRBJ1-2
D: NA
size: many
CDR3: CASSPGNYGYTF
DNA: TGTGCCAGCAGTCCAGGGAACTATGGCTACACCTTC

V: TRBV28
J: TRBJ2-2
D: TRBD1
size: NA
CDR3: CASRSSGQGTGELFF
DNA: TGTGCCAGCAGGTCTTCGGGACAGGGCACCGGGGAGCTGTTTTTT

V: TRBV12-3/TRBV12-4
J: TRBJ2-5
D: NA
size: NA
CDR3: CASSWGREETQYF
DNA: TGTGCCAGCAGTTGGGGCAGGGAGGAGACCCAGTACTTC

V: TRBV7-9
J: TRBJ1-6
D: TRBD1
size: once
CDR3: CASSDQAWRTGNSPLHF
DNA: TGTGCCAGCAGCGATCAGGCCTGGAGGACAGGAAATTCACCCCTCCACTTT

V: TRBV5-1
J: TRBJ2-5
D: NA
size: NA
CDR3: CASGGPQQETQYF
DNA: TGCGCCAGCGGGGGACCCCAACAAGAGACCCAGTACTTC

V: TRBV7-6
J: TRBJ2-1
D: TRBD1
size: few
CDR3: CASSHRDRGNNEQFF
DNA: TGTGCCAGCAGCCACCGGGACAGGGGCAACAATGAGCAGTTCTTC

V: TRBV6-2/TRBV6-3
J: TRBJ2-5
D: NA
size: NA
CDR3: CVSSSSQVLVQYF
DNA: TGTGTCAGCAGTTCTTCCCAGGTGCTTGTCCAGTACTTC

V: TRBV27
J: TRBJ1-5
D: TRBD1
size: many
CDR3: CASSPTGTRDQPQHF
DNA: TGTGCCAGCAGCCCGACAGGGACCCGCGATCAGCCCCAGCATTTT

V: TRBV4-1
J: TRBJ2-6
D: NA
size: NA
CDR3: CASRGTAGANVLTF
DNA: TGCGCCAGCCGAGGGACGGCGGGGGCCAACGTCCTGACTTTC

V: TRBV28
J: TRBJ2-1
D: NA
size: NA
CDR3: CASSSGSSGDEQFF
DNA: TGTGCCAGCAGCTCAGGTAGTAGTGGCGATGAGCAGTTCTTC

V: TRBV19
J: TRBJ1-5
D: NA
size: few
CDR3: CASSIIGYWGDQPQHF
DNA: TGTGCCAGTAGTATAATAGGGTACTGGGGGGATCAGCCCCAGCATTTT

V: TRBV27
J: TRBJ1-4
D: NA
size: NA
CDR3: CASSPPGATNEKLFF
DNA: TGTGCCAGCAGTCCCCCAGGGGCAACTAATGAAAAACTGTTTTTT

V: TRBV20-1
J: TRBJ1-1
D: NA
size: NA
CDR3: CSASERVDTEAFF
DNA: TGCAGTGCCAGCGAAAGGGTGGACACTGAAGCTTTCTTT

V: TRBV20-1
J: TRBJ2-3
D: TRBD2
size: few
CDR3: CSARAWGGFTDTQYF
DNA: TGCAGTGCTAGGGCCTGGGGGGGATTCACAGATACGCAGTATTTT

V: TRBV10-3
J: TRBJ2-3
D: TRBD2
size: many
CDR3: CAISDGGGPDTQYF
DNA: TGTGCCATCAGTGACGGGGGAGGGCCAGATACGCAGTATTTT

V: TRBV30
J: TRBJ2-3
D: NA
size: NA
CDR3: CASGALDTQYF
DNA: TGTGCCTCAGGGGCTTTGGATACGCAGTATTTT